This record looks at one TCR beta chain sequence and its context. This entry belongs to a study of control samples from healthy donors and cancer patients. The CDR3 length is 15 residues. Germline values: CDR1 MNHEY, CDR2 SMNVEV (reference sequence). V was cut by 6 bases and J by 1 base, with 14 bases left in between. Repertoires were generated with immunoSEQ multiplex PCR, while TCRdb's copy carries only in-frame clones and drops some. The sample lists 150,000 to 200,000 clones, 85% to 95% occurring once. The genes are TRBV27 and TRBJ2-3, with D possibly matching TRBD1 (7 bases). The sequenced sample was blood. The TCR originated in a woman aged 18-29 years in good health. CDR3 sequence: CASRQEGQRTDTQYF. In DNA, the CDR3 is TGTGCCAGCAGGCAGGAGGGACAGCGCACAGATACGCAGTATTTT.